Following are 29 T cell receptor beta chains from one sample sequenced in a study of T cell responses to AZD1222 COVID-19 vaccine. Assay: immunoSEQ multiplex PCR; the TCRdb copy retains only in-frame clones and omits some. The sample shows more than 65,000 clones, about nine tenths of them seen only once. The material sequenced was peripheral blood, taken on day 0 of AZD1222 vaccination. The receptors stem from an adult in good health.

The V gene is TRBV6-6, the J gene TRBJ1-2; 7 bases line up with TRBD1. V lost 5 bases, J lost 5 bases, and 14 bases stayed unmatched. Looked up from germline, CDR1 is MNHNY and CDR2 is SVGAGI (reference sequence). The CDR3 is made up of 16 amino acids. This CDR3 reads CASSLRGQGSVYGYTF. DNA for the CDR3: TGTGCCAGCAGTCTTAGGGGGCAGGGTTCGGTATATGGCTACACCTTC.

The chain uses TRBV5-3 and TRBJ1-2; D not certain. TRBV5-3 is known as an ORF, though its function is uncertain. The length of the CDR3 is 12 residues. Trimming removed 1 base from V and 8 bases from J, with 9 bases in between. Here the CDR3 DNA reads TGTGCCAGAAGCTTGAAGGTGTGCGGCTACACCTTC. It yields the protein CARSLKVCGYTF.

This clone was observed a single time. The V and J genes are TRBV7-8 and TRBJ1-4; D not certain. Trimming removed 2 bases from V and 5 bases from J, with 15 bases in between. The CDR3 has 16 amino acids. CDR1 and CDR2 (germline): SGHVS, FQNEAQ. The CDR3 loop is CASSLPRRVGNEKLFF. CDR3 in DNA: TGTGCCAGCAGCTTACCTAGGAGGGTCGGCAATGAAAAACTGTTTTTT.

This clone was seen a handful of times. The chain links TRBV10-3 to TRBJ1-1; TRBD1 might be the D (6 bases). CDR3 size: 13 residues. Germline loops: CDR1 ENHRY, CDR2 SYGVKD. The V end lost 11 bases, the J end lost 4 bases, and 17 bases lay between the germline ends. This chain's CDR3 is CAQQGQGSTEAFF. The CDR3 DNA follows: TGTGCCCAGCAGGGGCAGGGAAGCACTGAAGCTTTCTTT.

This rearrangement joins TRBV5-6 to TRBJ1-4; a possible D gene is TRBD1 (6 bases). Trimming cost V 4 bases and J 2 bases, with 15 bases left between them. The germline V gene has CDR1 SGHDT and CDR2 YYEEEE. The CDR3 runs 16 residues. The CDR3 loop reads CASSKPDRNTNEKLFF. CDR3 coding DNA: TGTGCCAGCAGCAAACCGGACAGAAACACTAATGAAAAACTGTTTTTT.

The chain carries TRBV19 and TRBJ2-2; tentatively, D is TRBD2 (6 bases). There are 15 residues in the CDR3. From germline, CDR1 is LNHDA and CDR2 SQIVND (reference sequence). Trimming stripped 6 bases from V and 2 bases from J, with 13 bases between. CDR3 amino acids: CASRNGGTNTGELFF. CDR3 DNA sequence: TGTGCCAGTAGGAACGGGGGAACCAACACCGGGGAGCTGTTTTTT.

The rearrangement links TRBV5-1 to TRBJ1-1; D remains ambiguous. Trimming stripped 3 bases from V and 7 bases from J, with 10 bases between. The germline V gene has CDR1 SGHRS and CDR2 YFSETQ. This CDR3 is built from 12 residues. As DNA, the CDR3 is TGCGCCAGCAGCTCGGGATATGGTGAAGCTTTCTTT. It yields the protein CASSSGYGEAFF. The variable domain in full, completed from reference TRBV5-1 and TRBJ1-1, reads KAGVTQTPRYLIKTRGQQVTLSCSPISGHRSVSWYQQTPGQGLQFLFEYFSETQRNKGNFPGRFSGRQFSNSRSEMNVSTLELGDSALYLCASSSGYGEAFFGQGTRLTVV.

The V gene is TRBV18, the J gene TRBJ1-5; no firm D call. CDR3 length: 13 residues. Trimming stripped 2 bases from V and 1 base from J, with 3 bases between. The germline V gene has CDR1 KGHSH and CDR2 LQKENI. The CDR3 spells CASSPASNQPQHF. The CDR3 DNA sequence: TGTGCCAGCTCACCAGCCAGCAATCAGCCCCAGCATTTT.

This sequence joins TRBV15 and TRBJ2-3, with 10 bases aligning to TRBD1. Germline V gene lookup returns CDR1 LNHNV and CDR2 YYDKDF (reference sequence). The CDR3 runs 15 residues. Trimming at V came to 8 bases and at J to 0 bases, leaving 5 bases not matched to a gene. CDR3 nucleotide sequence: TGTGCCACCCGCCGGGACAGGGGTAGCACAGATACGCAGTATTTT. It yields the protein CATRRDRGSTDTQYF.

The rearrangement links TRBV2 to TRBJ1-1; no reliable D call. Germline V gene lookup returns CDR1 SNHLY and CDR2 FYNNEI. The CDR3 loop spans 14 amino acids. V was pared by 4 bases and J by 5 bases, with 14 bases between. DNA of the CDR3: TGTGCCAGCAGTGCAGAGGGAGTGCTAACTGAAGCTTTCTTT. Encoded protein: CASSAEGVLTEAFF.

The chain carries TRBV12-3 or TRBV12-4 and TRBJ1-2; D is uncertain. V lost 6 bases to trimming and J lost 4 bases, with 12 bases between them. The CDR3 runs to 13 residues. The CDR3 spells CASSPTVSYGYTF. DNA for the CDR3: TGTGCCAGCAGCCCCACGGTCAGCTATGGCTACACCTTC.

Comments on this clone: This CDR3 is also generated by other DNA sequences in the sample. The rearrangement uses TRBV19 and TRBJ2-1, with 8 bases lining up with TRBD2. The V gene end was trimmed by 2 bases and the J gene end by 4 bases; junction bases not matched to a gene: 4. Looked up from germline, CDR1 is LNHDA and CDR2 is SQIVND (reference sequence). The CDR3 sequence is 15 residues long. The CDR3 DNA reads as TGTGCCAGTAGTATAAGCGGGGGCGCGTACAATGAGCAGTTCTTC. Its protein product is CASSISGGAYNEQFF.

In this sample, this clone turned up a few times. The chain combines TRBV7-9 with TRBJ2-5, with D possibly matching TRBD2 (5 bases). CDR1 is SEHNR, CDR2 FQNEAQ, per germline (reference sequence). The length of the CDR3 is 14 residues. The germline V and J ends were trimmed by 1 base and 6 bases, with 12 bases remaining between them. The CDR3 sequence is CASSLVGVGKTQYF. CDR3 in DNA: TGTGCCAGCAGCTTAGTCGGGGTGGGAAAGACCCAGTACTTC.

CDR3 in DNA: TGTGCCAGCAGCGCCACCCAGGGCACTAAGGACTATGGCTACACCTTC. Amino acid sequence: CASSATQGTKDYGYTF. The rearrangement joins TRBV7-9 to TRBJ1-2, with a weak D call TRBD1 (5 bases). Germline CDR1 SEHNR, CDR2 FQNEAQ (reference sequence). The CDR3 covers 16 residues. V was pared by 5 bases and J by 3 bases, with 19 bases between.

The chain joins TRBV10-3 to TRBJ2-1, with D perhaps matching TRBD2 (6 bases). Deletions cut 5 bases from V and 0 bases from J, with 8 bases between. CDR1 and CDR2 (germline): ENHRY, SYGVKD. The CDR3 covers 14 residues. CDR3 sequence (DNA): TGTGCCATCAGTAGCGGGTTCTCCTACAATGAGCAGTTCTTC. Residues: CAISSGFSYNEQFF.

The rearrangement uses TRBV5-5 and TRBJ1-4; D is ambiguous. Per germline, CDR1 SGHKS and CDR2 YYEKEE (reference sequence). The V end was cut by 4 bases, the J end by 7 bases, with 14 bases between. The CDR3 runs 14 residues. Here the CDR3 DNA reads TGTGCCAGCAGCCGGACTCCCTGGGGTGAAAAACTGTTTTTT. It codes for CASSRTPWGEKLFF. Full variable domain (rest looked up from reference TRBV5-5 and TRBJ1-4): DAGVTQSPTHLIKTRGQQVTLRCSPISGHKSVSWYQQVLGQGPQFIFQYYEKEERGRGNFPDRFSARQFPNYSSELNVNALLLGDSALYLCASSRTPWGEKLFFGSGTQLSVL.

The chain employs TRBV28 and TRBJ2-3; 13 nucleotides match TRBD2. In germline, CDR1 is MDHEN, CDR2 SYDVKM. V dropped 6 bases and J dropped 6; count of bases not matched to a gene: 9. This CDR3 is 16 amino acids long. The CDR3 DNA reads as TGTGCCAGCAGACCTCCCACTAGCGGGAGGGGGGATACGCAGTATTTT. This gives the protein CASRPPTSGRGDTQYF.

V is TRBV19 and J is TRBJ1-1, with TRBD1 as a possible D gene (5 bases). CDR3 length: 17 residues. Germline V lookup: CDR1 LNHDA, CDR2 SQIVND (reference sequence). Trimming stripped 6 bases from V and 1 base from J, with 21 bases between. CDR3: CASSQGISGTTNTEAFF. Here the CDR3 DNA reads TGTGCCAGTAGCCAAGGAATAAGCGGGACGACGAACACTGAAGCTTTCTTT.

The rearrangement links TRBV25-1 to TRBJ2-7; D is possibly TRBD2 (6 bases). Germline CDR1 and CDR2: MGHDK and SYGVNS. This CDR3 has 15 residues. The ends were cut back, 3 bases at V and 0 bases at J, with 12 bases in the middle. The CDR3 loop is CASSDLAASSYEQYF. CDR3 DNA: TGTGCCAGCAGTGACTTAGCGGCTTCCTCCTACGAGCAGTACTTC.

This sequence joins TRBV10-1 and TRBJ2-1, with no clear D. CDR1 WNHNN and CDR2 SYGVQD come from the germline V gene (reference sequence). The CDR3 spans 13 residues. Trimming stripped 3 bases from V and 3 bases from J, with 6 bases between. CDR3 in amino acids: CASSDRFYNEQFF. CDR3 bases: TGCGCCAGCAGTGACAGGTTCTACAATGAGCAGTTCTTC.

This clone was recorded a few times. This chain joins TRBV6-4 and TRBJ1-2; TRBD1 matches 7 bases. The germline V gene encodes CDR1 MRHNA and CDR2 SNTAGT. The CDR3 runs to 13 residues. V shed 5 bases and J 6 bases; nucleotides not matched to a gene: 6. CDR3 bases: TGTGCCAGCAGTCCTACAGGGGCCGATGGCTACACCTTC. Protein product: CASSPTGADGYTF.

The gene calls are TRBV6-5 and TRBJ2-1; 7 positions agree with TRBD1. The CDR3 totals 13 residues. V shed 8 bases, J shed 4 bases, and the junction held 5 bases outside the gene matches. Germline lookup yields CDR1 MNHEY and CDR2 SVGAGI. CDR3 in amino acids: CASWDSLYNEQFF. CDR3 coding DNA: TGTGCCAGCTGGGACAGCCTATACAATGAGCAGTTCTTC.

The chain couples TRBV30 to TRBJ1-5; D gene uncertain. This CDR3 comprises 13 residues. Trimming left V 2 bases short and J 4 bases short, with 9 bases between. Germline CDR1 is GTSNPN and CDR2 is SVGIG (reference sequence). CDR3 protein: CAWSTGENQPQHF. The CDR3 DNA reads TGTGCCTGGAGTACCGGGGAGAATCAGCCCCAGCATTTT.

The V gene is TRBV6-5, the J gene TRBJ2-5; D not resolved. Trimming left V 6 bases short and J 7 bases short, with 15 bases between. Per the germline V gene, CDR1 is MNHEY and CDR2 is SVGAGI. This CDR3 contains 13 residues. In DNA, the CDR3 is TGTGCCAGCAGCCGATCAAGTATGTCGACCCAGTACTTC. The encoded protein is CASSRSSMSTQYF.

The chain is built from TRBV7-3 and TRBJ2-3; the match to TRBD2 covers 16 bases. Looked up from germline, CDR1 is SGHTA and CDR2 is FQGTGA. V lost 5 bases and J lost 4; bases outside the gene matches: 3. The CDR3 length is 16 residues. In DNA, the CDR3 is TGTGCCAGCAGCATGGGACTAGCGGGGGGGCCAGATACGCAGTATTTT. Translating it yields CASSMGLAGGPDTQYF. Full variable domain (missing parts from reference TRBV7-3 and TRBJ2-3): GAGVSQTPSNKVTEKGKYVELRCDPISGHTALYWYRQSLGQGPEFLIYFQGTGAADDSGLPNDRFFAVRPEGSVSTLKIQRTERGDSAVYLCASSMGLAGGPDTQYFGPGTRLTVL.

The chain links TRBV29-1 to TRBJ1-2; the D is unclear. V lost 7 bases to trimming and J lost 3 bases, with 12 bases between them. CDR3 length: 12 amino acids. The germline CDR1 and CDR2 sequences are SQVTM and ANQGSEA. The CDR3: CSGRAGDYGYTF. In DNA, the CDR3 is TGCAGCGGGCGGGCAGGCGACTATGGCTACACCTTC.

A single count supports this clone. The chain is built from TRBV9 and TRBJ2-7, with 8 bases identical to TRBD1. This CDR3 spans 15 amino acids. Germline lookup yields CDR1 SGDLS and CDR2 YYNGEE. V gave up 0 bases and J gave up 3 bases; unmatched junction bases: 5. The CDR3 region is CASSVGGQANYEQYF. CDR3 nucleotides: TGTGCCAGCAGCGTAGGGGGACAGGCTAACTACGAGCAGTACTTC.

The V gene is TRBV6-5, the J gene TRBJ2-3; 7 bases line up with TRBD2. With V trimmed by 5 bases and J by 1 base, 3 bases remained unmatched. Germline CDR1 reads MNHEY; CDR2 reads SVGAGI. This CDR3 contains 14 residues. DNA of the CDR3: TGTGCCAGCAGTCAAACTAGCGGCACAGATACGCAGTATTTT. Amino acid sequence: CASSQTSGTDTQYF.

The CDR3 sequence: CASSQVETGAPYEQYF. The CDR3 DNA is TGTGCCAGCAGCCAAGTTGAGACAGGGGCCCCCTACGAGCAGTACTTC. This sequence joins TRBV14 and TRBJ2-7; 8 bases line up with TRBD1. Trimming cost V 1 base and J 2 bases; bases outside gene matches: 7. CDR1 and CDR2 from the germline V gene are SGHDN and FVKESK. The CDR3 sequence is 16 residues long.